Presented here are 29 T cell receptor beta chains from one specimen sequenced in a study of T cell responses to AZD1222 COVID-19 vaccine. Repertoires were generated with immunoSEQ multiplex PCR, while TCRdb's copy carries only in-frame clones and drops some. The data hold around 180,000 clones, with 85% to 90% observed a single time. This material consisted of peripheral blood, taken on day 0 of AZD1222 vaccination. The receptors were sampled from an adult in good health.

This sequence joins TRBV15 and TRBJ2-5; D unresolved. This CDR3 has 13 amino acids. V was pared by 2 bases and J by 3 bases, with 7 bases between. Germline V gene sequence: CDR1 LNHNV, CDR2 YYDKDF (reference sequence). DNA for the CDR3: TGTGCCACCAGCAGACTAGTTAAAGAGACCCAGTACTTC. Amino acids: CATSRLVKETQYF.

The rearrangement links TRBV29-1 to TRBJ2-7, with TRBD2 identical over 10 bases. Germline trimming cut 6 bases from V and 0 bases from J; bases unmatched to any gene: 5. CDR1 SQVTM and CDR2 ANQGSEA come from the germline V gene. CDR3 length equals 14 residues. The CDR3 DNA sequence: TGCAGCGTCGGACTAGCGGCCAACTCCTACGAGCAGTACTTC. This codes for CSVGLAANSYEQYF.

V and J are TRBV5-1 and TRBJ2-3; perhaps TRBD2 as D (5 bases). This CDR3 is 16 amino acids long. CDR1 is SGHRS, CDR2 YFSETQ, per germline. Trimming removed 0 bases at V and 6 bases at J, with 17 bases between. In nucleotides, the CDR3 is TGCGCCAGCAGCTTGGGAGTGGCGACAACGGGGGATACGCAGTATTTT. Its protein product is CASSLGVATTGDTQYF. The entire variable domain, with the rest obtained from reference TRBV5-1 and TRBJ2-3, is as follows: KAGVTQTPRYLIKTRGQQVTLSCSPISGHRSVSWYQQTPGQGLQFLFEYFSETQRNKGNFPGRFSGRQFSNSRSEMNVSTLELGDSALYLCASSLGVATTGDTQYFGPGTRLTVL.

The genes are TRBV19 and TRBJ1-1; 12 positions match TRBD1. Per the germline V gene, CDR1 is LNHDA and CDR2 is SQIVND (reference sequence). J was trimmed by 2 bases and V by 7 bases; bases with no gene match: 8. The CDR3 length is 16 residues. The DNA of the CDR3 is TGTGCCAGTAATCCGGGACAGGGGGCGTCTAACACTGAAGCTTTCTTT. It translates to CASNPGQGASNTEAFF.

V is TRBV6-5 and J is TRBJ1-1; D may be TRBD1 (6 bases). The ends were cut back, 5 bases at V and 0 bases at J, with 13 bases in the middle. From germline, CDR1 is MNHEY and CDR2 SVGAGI. CDR3 length: 15 residues. The CDR3 sequence: CASSTGTKMNTEAFF. As DNA, the CDR3 is TGTGCCAGCAGTACAGGGACCAAGATGAACACTGAAGCTTTCTTT.

The rearrangement uses TRBV9 and TRBJ2-3; D remains ambiguous. The CDR3 length is 14 residues. Germline values: CDR1 SGDLS, CDR2 YYNGEE. Trimming left V 0 bases short and J 6 bases short, with 11 bases between. This CDR3 reads CASSVDPKGDTQYF. The CDR3 nucleotides are TGTGCCAGCAGCGTAGACCCCAAGGGTGATACGCAGTATTTT.

The chain has TRBV5-6 and TRBJ1-1, with a possible D match to TRBD1 (5 bases). Trimming shortened V by 0 bases and J by 4 bases, and 16 bases separated the two germline ends. Germline CDR1 reads SGHDT; CDR2 reads YYEEEE. This CDR3 region has 16 residues. The chain's CDR3 is CASSLAGGGGRTEAFF. The CDR3, as DNA: TGTGCCAGCAGCTTGGCCGGCGGCGGGGGTCGCACTGAAGCTTTCTTT.

The chain combines TRBV27 with TRBJ1-4; a weak D match, TRBD1 (5 bases). Germline V gene data show CDR1 as MNHEY and CDR2 as SMNVEV (reference sequence). V gave up 2 bases and J gave up 6 bases, with 31 bases separating them. The CDR3 has 21 residues. The CDR3 loop is CASSLIGLPRGTIVSDEKLFF. CDR3 DNA sequence: TGTGCCAGCAGTTTAATAGGCTTACCAAGGGGTACCATAGTAAGCGATGAAAAACTGTTTTTT.

The chain recombines TRBV10-3 with TRBJ2-7, with D possibly TRBD1 on 5 matching bases. This CDR3 has 12 amino acids. V was trimmed by 10 bases and J by 0 bases, leaving 10 bases between them. Per germline, CDR1 ENHRY and CDR2 SYGVKD. The CDR3 sequence: CATSQGSYEQYF. CDR3 in DNA: TGTGCCACCTCCCAGGGCTCCTACGAGCAGTACTTC.

The J gene is TRBJ1-1, the V gene TRBV15; maybe TRBD1 (5 bases). Germline V gene lookup returns CDR1 LNHNV and CDR2 YYDKDF (reference sequence). The CDR3 length is 16 residues. The V and J ends lost 7 bases and 5 bases respectively, with 23 bases between them. The CDR3 sequence is CATTRARGDLLTEAFF. In nucleotides, the CDR3 is TGTGCCACCACCCGTGCGAGGGGAGATCTGCTGACTGAAGCTTTCTTT.

The chain combines TRBV6-5 with TRBJ1-6, with no clear D. Trimming took 3 bases from V and 8 from J, leaving 11 bases between them. The CDR3 has 14 residues. Germline V lookup: CDR1 MNHEY, CDR2 SVGAGI. The CDR3 DNA reads as TGTGCCAGCAGTTATCTAGGTATTGATTCACCCCTCCACTTT. Its protein is CASSYLGIDSPLHF.

CDR3 protein: CASRTGGKNEKLFF. DNA of the CDR3: TGTGCCAGCAGAACAGGGGGTAAGAATGAAAAACTGTTTTTT. This chain links TRBV28 with TRBJ1-4; TRBD1 aligns across 8 bases. Germline V gene data show CDR1 as MDHEN and CDR2 as SYDVKM. This CDR3 comprises 14 residues. V was clipped by 6 bases and J by 5 bases; unmatched bases: 5.

The chain uses TRBV4-1 and TRBJ2-3, with TRBD1 identical over 9 bases. The germline V gene has CDR1 MGHRA and CDR2 YSYEKL. The CDR3 contains 17 residues. V lost 3 bases, J lost 0 bases, and 7 bases stayed unmatched. The CDR3 protein is CASSHTGQGESTDTQYF. The CDR3 nucleotides read TGCGCCAGCAGCCACACGGGACAGGGTGAAAGCACAGATACGCAGTATTTT.

In its sample, this clone was seen a few times. The chain carries TRBV5-1 and TRBJ1-4; D is unresolved. The V gene's germline CDR1 is SGHRS and CDR2 YFSETQ. The V end lost 1 base, the J end lost 4 bases, and 11 bases lay between the germline ends. The CDR3 is 15 residues long. CDR3 loop: CASSLLESSNEKLFF. The CDR3, as DNA: TGCGCCAGCAGCTTGTTGGAGTCAAGTAATGAAAAACTGTTTTTT.

The chain carries TRBV5-6 and TRBJ2-3; 8 bases line up with TRBD1. The V and J ends lost 3 bases and 14 bases, in that order; junction bases with no gene match: 8. The CDR3 consists of 12 residues. Germline values: CDR1 SGHDT, CDR2 YYEEEE. In DNA, the CDR3 is TGTGCCAGCAGCTGGATAACAGGGGGTCGGTATTTT. Protein product: CASSWITGGRYF.

The rearrangement uses TRBV5-6 and TRBJ1-6; TRBD1 might be the D (5 bases). This CDR3 has 17 residues. Germline-derived CDR1 and CDR2 are SGHDT and YYEEEE. Trimming stripped 1 base from V and 2 bases from J, with 13 bases between. CDR3 in amino acids: CASSLLGRGTYNSPLHF. Written as DNA, the CDR3 is TGTGCCAGCAGCTTGTTAGGCCGGGGGACCTATAATTCACCCCTCCACTTT.

The rearrangement joins TRBV9 to TRBJ2-3; 8 bases agree with TRBD1. CDR1 is SGDLS and CDR2 is YYNGEE in the germline V gene. V lost 4 bases, J lost 0 bases, and 4 bases stayed unmatched. The CDR3 is 15 residues long. CDR3: CASSPRQGSTDTQYF. CDR3 DNA: TGTGCCAGCAGCCCGCGACAGGGGAGCACAGATACGCAGTATTTT.

Here the CDR3 reads CSVGQGTSGEQYF. CDR3 sequence (DNA): TGCAGCGTGGGACAGGGGACTTCAGGGGAGCAGTACTTC. This chain links TRBV29-1 with TRBJ2-7, with 10 bases lining up with TRBD1. The junction had 9 bases not matched to a gene; V was cut back by 6 bases and J by 7 bases. The CDR3 has 13 residues. Germline CDR1 reads SQVTM; CDR2 reads ANQGSEA.

CDR3: CASSQEAGYVEGDTQYF. CDR3 nucleotide sequence: TGTGCCAGCAGCCAAGAGGCGGGTTATGTGGAGGGAGATACGCAGTATTTT. This sequence joins TRBV3-1 (or the pseudogene TRBV3-2) and TRBJ2-3, with D possibly TRBD2 on 6 matching bases. In germline, CDR1 is LGHDT, CDR2 YNNKEL (reference sequence). V lost 0 bases and J lost 5, with 18 bases in between. This CDR3 is 17 amino acids long.

This chain uses TRBV5-4 with TRBJ2-2, with D possibly matching TRBD2 (5 bases). Germline V gene sequence: CDR1 SGHNT, CDR2 YYREEE (reference sequence). V was shortened by 3 bases and J by 3 bases, with 12 bases between the two germline ends. CDR3 size: 15 residues. CDR3 in amino acids: CASSYAGTDTGELFF. The CDR3 DNA follows: TGTGCCAGCAGCTACGCGGGTACCGACACCGGGGAGCTGTTTTTT.

The CDR3 region has the DNA TGTGCCAGCTCACCAGGCAGGTACGAGCAGTACTTC. Translated: CASSPGRYEQYF. This sequence joins TRBV18 and TRBJ2-7; no reliable D call. Trimming took off 2 bases at V and 4 bases at J, with 6 bases between the two ends. CDR3 size: 12 residues. CDR1 and CDR2 from the germline V gene are KGHSH and LQKENI.

The rearrangement joins TRBV19 to TRBJ2-3, with D possibly TRBD2 on 7 matching bases. The CDR3 spans 15 residues. V was shortened by 7 bases and J by 1 base, with 15 bases between the two germline ends. Per the germline V gene, CDR1 is LNHDA and CDR2 is SQIVND (reference sequence). CDR3 sequence reads: CASTGRGGRTDTQYF. Written as DNA, the CDR3 is TGTGCCAGTACAGGTAGGGGGGGGCGCACAGATACGCAGTATTTT.

The rearrangement uses TRBV3-1 (or the pseudogene TRBV3-2) and TRBJ2-3; no firm D call. V was cut by 1 base and J by 2 bases, with 4 bases left in between. CDR3 size: 13 residues. The V gene's germline CDR1 is LGHDT and CDR2 YNNKEL (reference sequence). For the CDR3, the DNA is TGTGCCAGCAGCCAAGTGGACACAGATACGCAGTATTTT. Residues: CASSQVDTDTQYF.

The chain joins TRBV4-1 to TRBJ2-1; D possibly corresponds to TRBD1 (6 bases). The CDR3 is 14 residues long. V lost 5 bases and J lost 7, with 15 bases in between. The V gene's germline CDR1 is MGHRA and CDR2 YSYEKL. CDR3 coding DNA: TGCGCCAGCAGCTACCGGGACAAATCAAATGAGCAGTTCTTC. This encodes CASSYRDKSNEQFF.

This rearrangement joins TRBV27 to TRBJ2-7, with 7 bases lining up with TRBD1. Germline CDR1 MNHEY, CDR2 SMNVEV (reference sequence). V lost 2 bases to trimming and J lost 2 bases; unmatched junction nucleotides: 3. The CDR3 sequence is 14 residues long. The CDR3, as DNA: TGTGCCAGCAGTTTAGGGACAGATCCCTACGAGCAGTACTTC. This sequence encodes CASSLGTDPYEQYF.

The gene calls are TRBV5-1 and TRBJ1-6, with no clear D. This CDR3 comprises 14 residues. Germline loops: CDR1 SGHRS, CDR2 YFSETQ. V was cut by 0 bases and J by 7 bases, with 8 bases left in between. The CDR3 is CASSLDQVNSPLHF. The CDR3 nucleotides are TGCGCCAGCAGCTTGGATCAGGTCAATTCACCCCTCCACTTT.

The gene calls are TRBV7-3 and TRBJ1-2, with D unresolved. Trimming stripped 5 bases from V and 0 bases from J, with 10 bases between. The germline V gene encodes CDR1 SGHTA and CDR2 FQGTGA. The CDR3 consists of 14 residues. CDR3 coding DNA: TGTGCCAGCAGCCCGGCGGGATCTAACTATGGCTACACCTTC. It encodes CASSPAGSNYGYTF. Combining the CDR3 with reference TRBV7-3 and TRBJ1-2 gives the whole variable domain GAGVSQTPSNKVTEKGKYVELRCDPISGHTALYWYRQSLGQGPEFLIYFQGTGAADDSGLPNDRFFAVRPEGSVSTLKIQRTERGDSAVYLCASSPAGSNYGYTFGSGTRLTVV.

The rearrangement links TRBV6-5 to TRBJ1-5; D ambiguous. In germline, CDR1 is MNHEY, CDR2 SVGAGI. V lost 7 bases and J lost 3, with 10 bases in between. This CDR3 is built from 13 residues. The CDR3 here is CASTSTLNQPQHF. In nucleotides, the CDR3 is TGTGCCAGCACTTCCACCCTCAATCAGCCCCAGCATTTT.

J is TRBJ2-3 and V is TRBV7-9, with 9 bases aligning to TRBD2. Trimming at V came to 3 bases and at J to 7 bases, leaving 8 bases not matched to a gene. The CDR3 covers 15 residues. Looked up from germline, CDR1 is SEHNR and CDR2 is FQNEAQ (reference sequence). CDR3 residues: CASSLPLTSGHTQYF. DNA for the CDR3: TGTGCCAGCAGCTTGCCCCTGACTAGCGGCCATACGCAGTATTTT.